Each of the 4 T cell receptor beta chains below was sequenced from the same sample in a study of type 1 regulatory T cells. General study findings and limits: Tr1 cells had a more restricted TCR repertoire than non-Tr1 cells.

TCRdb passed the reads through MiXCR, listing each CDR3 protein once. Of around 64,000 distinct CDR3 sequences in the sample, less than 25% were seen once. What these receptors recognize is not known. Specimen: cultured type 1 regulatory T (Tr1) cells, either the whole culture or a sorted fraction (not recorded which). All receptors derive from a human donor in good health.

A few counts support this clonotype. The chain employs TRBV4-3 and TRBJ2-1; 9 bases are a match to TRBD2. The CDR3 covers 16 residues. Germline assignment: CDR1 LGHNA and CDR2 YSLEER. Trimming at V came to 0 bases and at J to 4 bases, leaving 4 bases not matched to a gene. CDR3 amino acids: CASSQDLAGVYNEQFF. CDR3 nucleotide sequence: TGCGCCAGCAGCCAAGATTTAGCGGGAGTTTACAATGAGCAGTTCTTC.

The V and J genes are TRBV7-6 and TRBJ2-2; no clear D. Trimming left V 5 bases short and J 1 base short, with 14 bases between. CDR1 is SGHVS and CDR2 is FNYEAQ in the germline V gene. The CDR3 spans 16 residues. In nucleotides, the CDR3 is TGTGCCAGCAGCCCAGTAGGGCTGGTGAACACCGGGGAGCTGTTTTTT. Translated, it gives CASSPVGLVNTGELFF.

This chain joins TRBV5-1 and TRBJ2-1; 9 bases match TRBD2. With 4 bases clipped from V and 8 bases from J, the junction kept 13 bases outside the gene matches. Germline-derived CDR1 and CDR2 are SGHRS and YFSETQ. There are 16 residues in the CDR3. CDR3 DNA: TGCGCCAGCAGCCTATGGCTTTGGCGGGAGGGGGATGAGCAGTTCTTC. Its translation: CASSLWLWREGDEQFF.

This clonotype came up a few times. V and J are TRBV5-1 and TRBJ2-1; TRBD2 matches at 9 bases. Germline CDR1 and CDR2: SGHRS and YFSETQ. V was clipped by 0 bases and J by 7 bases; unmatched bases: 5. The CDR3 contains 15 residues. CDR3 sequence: CASSLDGLALNEQFF. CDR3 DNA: TGCGCCAGCAGCTTGGATGGACTAGCGCTAAATGAGCAGTTCTTC.